The 8 T cell receptor beta chains reported below all come from one sample, sequenced in a study of T cells in Graves' hyperthyroidism and ophthalmopathy. Researchers amplified the TCR beta CDR3 regions from RNA transcripts. The TCR CDR3 was amplified in a first-round RT-PCR using the HTBI primer set. TCRdb reprocessed the multiplex PCR reads via MiXCR and lists one record per CDR3 protein. Here the sample spans approximately 400,000 distinct CDR3 sequences, roughly 19% being singletons. The source material was blood. Every receptor here comes from a woman under 30 with Graves' hyperthyroidism.

There are a few counts of this clonotype. CDR3 in DNA: TGTGCCAGTAGTTCAGCGGGGGGGCTGGAGACCCAGTACTTC. Protein sequence: CASSSAGGLETQYF. The rearrangement links TRBV19 to TRBJ2-5, with 10 bases identical to TRBD2. The CDR3 runs to 14 residues. Germline loops: CDR1 LNHDA, CDR2 SQIVND (reference sequence). V was pared by 5 bases and J by 5 bases, with 5 bases of the junction left unmatched.

This clonotype was seen at least ten times. V and J are TRBV12-3 or TRBV12-4 and TRBJ1-1; no firm D call. The V end was cut by 6 bases, the J end by 4 bases, with 18 bases between. The CDR3 loop spans 15 amino acids. Written as DNA, the CDR3 is TGTGCCAGCAGCCCCCGCAGGATCCTTTTCACTGAAGCTTTCTTT. Amino acids: CASSPRRILFTEAFF.

This clonotype was seen at least ten times. V gene TRBV20-1 combines with J gene TRBJ2-7, with D tentatively TRBD2 (7 bases). The length of the CDR3 is 14 residues. Germline V gene data show CDR1 as DFQATT and CDR2 as SNEGSKA (reference sequence). V was pared by 1 base and J by 3 bases, with 13 bases between. The CDR3 here is CSARGGRGNYEQYF. Here the CDR3 DNA reads TGCAGTGCTAGAGGGGGGAGGGGGAACTACGAGCAGTACTTC.

This clonotype was detected ten times or more. The chain links TRBV12-3 or TRBV12-4 to TRBJ1-3; D is unclear. There are 14 residues in the CDR3. V was cut by 8 bases and J by 6 bases, with 17 bases left in between. CDR3 amino acids: CASSLGRAKNTIYF. The CDR3, as DNA: TGTGCCAGCTCCCTGGGCAGAGCTAAAAACACCATATATTTT.

This clonotype was seen ten or more times. The chain is built from TRBV12-3 or TRBV12-4 and TRBJ1-5; D is ambiguous. The CDR3 consists of 12 residues. V lost 7 bases and J 3 bases, leaving 7 bases between the germline ends. The chain's CDR3 is CASTRHNQPQHF. DNA of the CDR3: TGTGCCAGCACCCGGCACAATCAGCCCCAGCATTTT.

This clonotype appeared many times. V gene TRBV12-3 or TRBV12-4 combines with J gene TRBJ2-1; no firm D call. This CDR3 has 14 residues. Trimming pared 1 base from V and 4 bases from J, leaving 8 bases between. The CDR3 spells CASSLDSGYNEQFF. The CDR3 DNA reads as TGTGCCAGCAGTTTAGACAGTGGATACAATGAGCAGTTCTTC.

Ten or more counts support this clonotype. The chain combines TRBV5-5 with TRBJ1-5; tentatively, D is TRBD1 (5 bases). Trimming shortened V by 0 bases and J by 8 bases, and 12 bases separated the two germline ends. CDR1 is SGHKS and CDR2 is YYEKEE in the germline V gene (reference sequence). The CDR3 runs to 14 residues. The CDR3 is CASSLERDEEPQHF. In DNA, the CDR3 is TGTGCCAGCAGCTTGGAGAGGGACGAGGAGCCCCAGCATTTT.

Ten or more counts support this clonotype. The rearrangement uses TRBV28 and TRBJ2-7, with 8 bases aligning to TRBD2. This CDR3 has 18 amino acids. V gave up 5 bases and J gave up 3 bases; unmatched junction bases: 18. Germline loops: CDR1 MDHEN, CDR2 SYDVKM. The CDR3 DNA reads as TGTGCCAGCAGTGTAGAAGGGACTAGAAAGAGTATTAACTACGAGCAGTACTTC. Encoded protein: CASSVEGTRKSINYEQYF.